The present TCR beta chain was sequenced within a study of blood T cell repertoires in COVID-19. Study-level background: Material from acute and convalescent COVID-19 was sourced from the United States, Italy and Spain. PBMCs, B-cell-depleted T cells, or T cells provided the cDNA or gDNA that made up the material.

This CDR3 comprises 15 residues. Trimming took 1 base from V and 2 from J, leaving 10 bases between them. CDR1 is SNHLY and CDR2 is FYNNEI in the germline V gene. In the original analysis: Cell counts per sample came from amplifying reference gene primers. The table came from immunoSEQ multiplex PCR; TCRdb's copy has only in-frame clones and leaves some out. V and J calls plus clone size are reproduced from that table; the DNA served to infer D and trimming. The table lists about 99,000 clones, roughly 84% of them singletons. J is TRBJ2-3 and V is TRBV2, with a tentative D call TRBD1 (5 bases). The origin of this receptor is a man in his 70s with active or convalescent COVID-19. The sequencing sample was made of peripheral blood. In DNA form, the CDR3 reads TGTGCCAGCAGTGAAGGGACACCACACACAGATACGCAGTATTTT. Its protein product is CASSEGTPHTDTQYF.